Listed below are T cell receptor beta chains from one sample, sequenced in a study of shared clonotypes between healthy human individuals. Sequenced by immunoSEQ multiplex PCR; TCRdb stores in-frame clones only, minus some. The sample shows 1.5 million to 1.9 million clones, 95% to 99% of them seen only once. Material: naive CD4+ T cells sorted from blood. Every receptor here comes from a man between 25 and 39 years old in good health. The CDR3 runs from the conserved cysteine through the conserved F or W. D genes are given only for firm matches. Clone size is given for some rows only: seen once, a few or many times, or a class if the clone is expanded.

TRBV6-1	NA	TRBD1	TRBJ1-5	TGTGCCAGCCGGGACAGGGCCAGTCAGCCCCAGCATTTT	CASRDRASQPQHF
TRBV6-1	once	TRBD1	TRBJ2-2	TGTGCCAGCAGCCGTGACAGGGTTAACACCGGGGAGCTGTTTTTT	CASSRDRVNTGELFF
TRBV6-5	NA	TRBD2	TRBJ2-7	TGTGCCAGCAGTTTAGGGCTAGCGGGGGGTTACGAGCAGTACTTC	CASSLGLAGGYEQYF
TRBV4-2	NA	NA	TRBJ2-3	TGTGCCAGCAGCCAAGGACCGCGGTGGGGCACAGATACGCAGTATTTT	CASSQGPRWGTDTQYF
TRBV5-1	NA	NA	TRBJ2-5	TGCGCCAGCAGCCCACCCCTCCCGGCACAAGAGACCCAGTACTTC	CASSPPLPAQETQYF
TRBV25-1	NA	NA	TRBJ2-2	TGTGCCAGCAGATCCCTTCGGGACGGAGGATTAGCCGGGGAGCTGTTTTTT	CASRSLRDGGLAGELFF
TRBV7-2	NA	TRBD2	TRBJ2-7	TGTGCCAGCAGCTTAGCCCCCGGGGGCCGAAGCGGGAGGATGGTTTTC	CASSLAPGGRSGRMVF
TRBV11-2	NA	NA	TRBJ2-3	TGTGCCAGCAGCCACCAGACAGATACGCAGTATTTT	CASSHQTDTQYF
TRBV6-5	NA	NA	TRBJ2-1	TGTGCCAGCAACCAAGAGCAGTTCTTC	CASNQEQFF
TRBV7-2	NA	NA	TRBJ2-7	TGTGCCAGCAGCCGTCGCTACGAGCAGTACTTC	CASSRRYEQYF
TRBV11-2	NA	NA	TRBJ1-1	TGTGCCAGCAGCTTAAAACCGTCTCCGCGGGACACTGAAGCTTTCTTT	CASSLKPSPRDTEAFF
TRBV10-3	NA	TRBD2	TRBJ2-7	TGTGCCATCAGTGAGTCGGATAGCGGGAAGGGCGAGCAGTACTTC	CAISESDSGKGEQYF
TRBV5-1	NA	NA	TRBJ2-2	TGCGCCAGCAGCTCCCAGGGAAGCACCGGGGAGCTGTTTTTT	CASSSQGSTGELFF
TRBV9	NA	NA	TRBJ2-2	TGTGCCAGCAGCGTAGCCAGATCGAACACCGGGGAGCTGTTTTTT	CASSVARSNTGELFF
TRBV7-9	once	TRBD2	TRBJ2-1	TGTGCCAGCAGCTTCCCTCGGGGGGGCAGAGACAATGAGCAGTTCTTC	CASSFPRGGRDNEQFF
TRBV27	NA	NA	TRBJ2-3	TGTGCCAGCATCTCCACCGGGTCCTACACAGATACGCAGTATTTT	CASISTGSYTDTQYF
TRBV7-2	NA	NA	TRBJ2-7	TGTGCCAGCAGCCTACGGACAGTCTTGGGCTACGAGCAGTACTTC	CASSLRTVLGYEQYF
TRBV28	NA	TRBD2	TRBJ2-7	TGTGCCAGCAGTTTTATAGGGCGAGCGGGAGCCGATTACGAGCAGTACTTC	CASSFIGRAGADYEQYF
TRBV7-3	once	NA	TRBJ2-1	TGTGCCAGCAGCTTAAGGCGCCACAATGAGCAGTTCTTC	CASSLRRHNEQFF
TRBV29-1	NA	NA	TRBJ2-3	TGCAGCGTTAACCCACCGGCCACTCGCACAGATACGCAGTATTTT	CSVNPPATRTDTQYF
TRBV6-1	NA	TRBD1	TRBJ1-2	TGTGCCAGCAGTGACGGCAGGGGGCGATTGGGCTATGGCTACACCTTC	CASSDGRGRLGYGYTF
TRBV30	once	NA	TRBJ2-7	TGTGCCTGGAGTGGAACAAAGGGAGCCTACGAGCAGTACTTC	CAWSGTKGAYEQYF
TRBV19	once	TRBD1	TRBJ1-2	TGTGCCAGTAGTCCTGGACAGGCCTATGGCTACACCTTC	CASSPGQAYGYTF
TRBV5-4	NA	NA	TRBJ2-2	TGTGCCAGCAGCTTGGCGGGGGCCAACACCGGGGAGCTGTTTTTT	CASSLAGANTGELFF
TRBV14	NA	TRBD1	TRBJ2-7	TGTGCCAGCAGCCCGACCAACAGGGGCGAGCAGTACTTC	CASSPTNRGEQYF
TRBV7-2	once	NA	TRBJ2-2	TGTGCCAGCAGCTCCAGGAGACTCAACACCGGGGAGCTGTTTTTT	CASSSRRLNTGELFF
TRBV18	NA	NA	TRBJ2-3	TGTGCCAGCTCACCCCTCAGAGGGGCCAGCACAGATACGCAGTATTTT	CASSPLRGASTDTQYF
TRBV18	NA	NA	TRBJ1-1	TGTGCCAGCTCACCTACCCATGGGATTGGTACTGAAGCTTTCTTT	CASSPTHGIGTEAFF
TRBV11-3	NA	TRBD1	TRBJ2-1	TGTGCCAGCAGCTGGGACAGCTACAATGAGCAGTTCTTC	CASSWDSYNEQFF
TRBV18	NA	TRBD1	TRBJ2-7	TGTGCCAGCTCACCTACGACAGGGGACGAGCAGTACTTC	CASSPTTGDEQYF
TRBV27	NA	NA	TRBJ2-6	TGTGCCAGCAGTTTACCTTTGGCCTCTGGGGCCAACGTCCTGACTTTC	CASSLPLASGANVLTF
TRBV7-2	once	TRBD2	TRBJ2-1	TGTGCCAGCAGCACCCCGACTAGCGTCGGTGAGCAGTTCTTC	CASSTPTSVGEQFF
TRBV18	NA	TRBD2	TRBJ2-1	TGTGCCAGCTCACCAGGGACTAGCGGGAACAATGAGCAGTTCTTC	CASSPGTSGNNEQFF
TRBV7-9	NA	NA	TRBJ2-2	TGTGCCAGCAGCCCCGGAGTCGTAGCGGTCGGGGAGCTGTTTTTT	CASSPGVVAVGELFF
TRBV27	NA	TRBD2	TRBJ2-7	TGTGCCAGCAGTTTAGAAACGGGAGGGCGATACGAGCAGTACTTC	CASSLETGGRYEQYF
TRBV19	NA	NA	TRBJ1-5	TGTGCCAGTAGTATTGGCGTTTATCAGCCCCAGCATTTT	CASSIGVYQPQHF
TRBV19	NA	NA	TRBJ2-7	TGTGCCAGTAGTATCTCCGATCAGCGGAGCTCCTACGAGCAGTACTTC	CASSISDQRSSYEQYF
TRBV27	NA	NA	TRBJ1-3	TGTGCCAGCAGTATTTCGGGCCCCGGAAACACCATATATTTT	CASSISGPGNTIYF
TRBV6-5	NA	NA	TRBJ1-4	TGTGCCAGCAGTTACACAGGGTTGGAAAAACTGTTTTTT	CASSYTGLEKLFF
TRBV28	once	NA	TRBJ1-2	TGTGCCAGCAGTTTACCGGGGAGAAACTATGGCTACACCTTC	CASSLPGRNYGYTF
TRBV14	NA	TRBD2	TRBJ2-1	TGTGCCAGCAGCTACCAACCGGGGGGAGAAAGCAATGAGCAGTTCTTC	CASSYQPGGESNEQFF
TRBV4-3	NA	NA	TRBJ1-5	TGCGCCAGCAGCCAAGACCGGCTCCAGCCCCAGCATTTT	CASSQDRLQPQHF
TRBV12-5	NA	NA	TRBJ2-1	TGTGCTAGTGGTTTGGTACCTCTCGGTGAGCAGTTCTTC	CASGLVPLGEQFF
TRBV9	once	NA	TRBJ2-5	TGTGCCAGCAGCGTAGCGTCCGGGGAGACCCAGTACTTC	CASSVASGETQYF
TRBV11-2	NA	NA	TRBJ2-1	TGTGCCAGCAGCTTTCCTGGGGGGCTCTACAATGAGCAGTTCTTC	CASSFPGGLYNEQFF
TRBV27	NA	NA	TRBJ1-1	TGTGCCAGCAGTTTCCTGACAGTGAGAACCACTGAAGCTTTCTTT	CASSFLTVRTTEAFF